The 31 T cell receptor beta chains reported below all come from one sample, sequenced in a study of shared clonotypes between healthy human individuals. TCRdb's table, derived via immunoSEQ multiplex PCR, lists solely in-frame clones and lacks some. The table lists some 2,000,000 clones, about 95% of them singletons. CD45RO-negative cells were positively selected for CCR7, leaving out terminally differentiated effector memory CD45RA+ cells. The source material was naive CD8+ T cells sorted from blood. The origin of the receptors is a man aged 18 to 30 in good health.

The chain uses TRBV28 and TRBJ2-1; possibly TRBD2 for D (5 bases). CDR3 length equals 14 residues. The V gene lost 2 bases and the J gene lost 2 bases, with 7 bases spanning the gap. Germline V gene lookup returns CDR1 MDHEN and CDR2 SYDVKM. CDR3 region: CASSLERTYNEQFF. CDR3 in DNA: TGTGCCAGCAGTTTAGAGCGGACCTACAATGAGCAGTTCTTC.

Concerning this clone: Other nucleotide sequences from this sample produce the same CDR3. The chain links TRBV11-2 to TRBJ2-1; 13 bases fit TRBD2. Germline CDR1 is SGHAT and CDR2 is FQNNGV. The CDR3 length is 16 residues. V dropped 0 bases and J dropped 4; count of bases not matched to a gene: 0. This chain's CDR3 is CASSLEGLAGYNEQFF. CDR3 DNA: TGTGCCAGCAGCTTAGAGGGACTAGCGGGGTACAATGAGCAGTTCTTC.

The DNA for the CDR3 is TGTGCCAGCAGCGGGGCTGGCGGGGGGGCCTTGGGTGAGCAGTTCTTC. Amino acid sequence: CASSGAGGGALGEQFF. The V and J genes are TRBV11-2 and TRBJ2-1; 9 positions agree with TRBD2. V was clipped by 5 bases and J by 9 bases; unmatched bases: 14. This CDR3 comprises 16 residues. Per the germline V gene, CDR1 is SGHAT and CDR2 is FQNNGV.

This clone was picked up one time. The identical CDR3 is also encoded by other nucleotide sequences in the sample. This sequence joins TRBV30 and TRBJ2-7; perhaps D is TRBD1 or TRBD2 (5 bases each). Germline CDR1 GTSNPN, CDR2 SVGIG (reference sequence). The CDR3 runs 12 residues. V lost 1 base, J lost 2 bases, and 6 bases lay in between. CDR3 protein: CAWSGDAYEQYF. The CDR3 nucleotides read TGTGCCTGGAGTGGGGACGCCTACGAGCAGTACTTC.

The chain combines TRBV27 with TRBJ1-1; D perhaps matches TRBD1 (5 bases). Germline CDR1 reads MNHEY; CDR2 reads SMNVEV (reference sequence). The CDR3 has 15 amino acids. V lost 7 bases and J 6 bases, leaving 21 bases between the germline ends. Written as DNA, the CDR3 is TGTGCCAGCAATACTCTCCCTCCCCAGGGACCTGAAGCTTTCTTT. Its protein is CASNTLPPQGPEAFF.

As DNA, the CDR3 is TGTGCCAGCAGTGGGGGGCCCTCCTACGAGCAGTACTTC. Encoded protein: CASSGGPSYEQYF. The rearrangement links TRBV27 to TRBJ2-7, with D possibly called TRBD1 or TRBD2 (6 bases each). The CDR3 extends over 13 amino acids. Germline V gene lookup returns CDR1 MNHEY and CDR2 SMNVEV (reference sequence). V lost 5 bases to trimming and J lost 0 bases, with 8 bases between them.

The CDR3 spells CASSYFSGANEKLFF. CDR3 nucleotide sequence: TGTGCCAGCAGTTACTTCTCAGGGGCTAATGAAAAACTGTTTTTT. This sequence joins TRBV6-6 and TRBJ1-4; D is possibly TRBD1 (6 bases). The CDR3 runs to 15 residues. Trimming took off 1 base at V and 3 bases at J, with 9 bases between the two ends. Germline V CDR1 and CDR2: MNHNY, SVGAGI (reference sequence).

This chain's CDR3 is CAIPPNYGYTF. The CDR3 bases are TGTGCCATCCCCCCTAACTATGGCTACACCTTC. The chain couples TRBV10-3 to TRBJ1-2; no firm D call. Germline V gene data show CDR1 as ENHRY and CDR2 as SYGVKD. V was shortened by 8 bases and J by 0 bases, with 4 bases between the two germline ends. The CDR3 is 11 residues long.

This chain connects TRBV27 to TRBJ2-3; no clear D. CDR1 is MNHEY and CDR2 is SMNVEV in the germline V gene (reference sequence). The ends were cut back, 6 bases at V and 2 bases at J, with 12 bases in the middle. This CDR3 spans 14 amino acids. The DNA for the CDR3 is TGTGCCAGCAGCCCCTCCCCCATCACAGATACGCAGTATTTT. Translating gives CASSPSPITDTQYF.

In its sample, this clone was seen once. The chain combines TRBV5-6 with TRBJ2-5, with unresolved D. Germline V lookup: CDR1 SGHDT, CDR2 YYEEEE. The V end was cut by 0 bases, the J end by 2 bases, with 14 bases between. The length of the CDR3 is 16 residues. CDR3 amino acids: CASSLVQTTLQETQYF. In DNA, the CDR3 is TGTGCCAGCAGCTTGGTCCAGACCACCCTACAAGAGACCCAGTACTTC.

This chain joins TRBV6-1 and TRBJ2-5; the D gene is possibly TRBD2 (6 bases). Germline loops: CDR1 MNHNS, CDR2 SASEGT. The V gene lost 6 bases and the J gene lost 4 bases, with 12 bases spanning the gap. This CDR3 contains 13 residues. CDR3 sequence reads: CASRKGGLETQYF. The CDR3 DNA is TGTGCCAGCAGGAAGGGAGGATTAGAGACCCAGTACTTC.

V is TRBV30 and J is TRBJ1-4; perhaps TRBD1 as D (5 bases). Trimming left V 6 bases short and J 8 bases short, with 37 bases between. The CDR3 extends over 20 amino acids. Germline CDR1 and CDR2: GTSNPN and SVGIG (reference sequence). The CDR3 sequence: CACYGGTLTASNQGEEKLFF. In nucleotides, the CDR3 is TGTGCCTGCTACGGAGGGACCCTCACTGCCAGTAATCAGGGTGAAGAAAAACTGTTTTTT.

This chain links TRBV5-6 with TRBJ2-1; TRBD2 aligns across 7 bases. The V segment lost 0 bases and the J segment 2 bases; nucleotides outside the gene matches: 8. The germline CDR1 and CDR2 sequences are SGHDT and YYEEEE. The CDR3 has 17 amino acids. The CDR3 DNA reads TGTGCCAGCAGCTTGGTATCGCGGGAGAAGGCCTACAATGAGCAGTTCTTC. Protein: CASSLVSREKAYNEQFF.

For the CDR3, the DNA is TGTGCCTGGAGCCTGGACGGAGTGAACACTGAAGCTTTCTTT. Encoded protein: CAWSLDGVNTEAFF. The chain couples TRBV30 to TRBJ1-1, with D unclear. The V gene's germline CDR1 is GTSNPN and CDR2 SVGIG (reference sequence). Trimming shortened V by 3 bases and J by 0 bases, and 11 bases separated the two germline ends. The CDR3 has 14 residues.

There are a few counts of this clone. The J gene is TRBJ1-6, the V gene TRBV6-1, with D possibly TRBD1 on 6 matching bases. The V gene lost 0 bases and the J gene lost 7 bases, with 13 bases spanning the gap. There are 16 residues in the CDR3. CDR1 is MNHNS and CDR2 is SASEGT in the germline V gene. The CDR3 reads CASSEAYGGWNSPLHF. The CDR3 bases are TGTGCCAGCAGTGAAGCTTACGGGGGCTGGAATTCACCCCTCCACTTT.

This chain links TRBV5-6 with TRBJ2-7; D possibly corresponds to TRBD1 (5 bases). The CDR3 consists of 14 residues. The germline V gene encodes CDR1 SGHDT and CDR2 YYEEEE. V was clipped by 0 bases and J by 4 bases, with 11 bases between them. The CDR3 region has the DNA TGTGCCAGCAGCTTGGGTGTGACAGAATACGAGCAGTACTTC. Its protein product is CASSLGVTEYEQYF.

V is TRBV6-1 and J is TRBJ2-7; D is uncertain. CDR1 is MNHNS and CDR2 is SASEGT in the germline V gene. The CDR3 is 16 residues long. V was cut by 1 base and J by 2 bases, with 15 bases left in between. The CDR3 DNA sequence: TGTGCCAGCAGTGAAGGGTGGCGGACGGAGACCTACGAGCAGTACTTC. Residues: CASSEGWRTETYEQYF.

The chain links TRBV27 to TRBJ2-7, with D unresolved. Germline assignment: CDR1 MNHEY and CDR2 SMNVEV (reference sequence). The CDR3 totals 13 residues. Trimming took 6 bases from V and 0 from J, leaving 9 bases between them. The CDR3 here is CASSITISYEQYF. CDR3 nucleotides: TGTGCCAGCAGCATAACCATCTCCTACGAGCAGTACTTC.

This sequence joins TRBV7-9 and TRBJ1-1; D unresolved. Germline V gene lookup returns CDR1 SEHNR and CDR2 FQNEAQ (reference sequence). Between the trimmed V and J ends, which lost 5 bases and 1 base, there was a span of 14 bases. This CDR3 contains 15 residues. For the CDR3, the DNA is TGTGCCAGCAGCCTGGTCGGGGAGGCGAACACTGAAGCTTTCTTT. Protein sequence: CASSLVGEANTEAFF.

The J gene is TRBJ2-3, the V gene TRBV2; TRBD2 agrees at 9 bases. V was pared by 5 bases and J by 2 bases, with 5 bases of the junction left unmatched. Germline V gene data show CDR1 as SNHLY and CDR2 as FYNNEI. This CDR3 is built from 15 residues. The CDR3 sequence is CASSQRGEDTDTQYF. In nucleotides, the CDR3 is TGTGCCAGCAGTCAGCGGGGGGAGGACACAGATACGCAGTATTTT.

This clone was seen a single time. This sample also contains other DNA sequences that code for the same CDR3. This chain joins TRBV28 and TRBJ2-5; TRBD2 matches 9 bases. V dropped 1 base and J dropped 5; count of bases not matched to a gene: 5. The CDR3 has 15 residues. Germline-derived CDR1 and CDR2 are MDHEN and SYDVKM. The CDR3 bases are TGTGCCAGCAGTTTATCGCGCGGGGGGGCCGAGACCCAGTACTTC. Amino acids: CASSLSRGGAETQYF.

The V and J genes are TRBV29-1 and TRBJ2-1; D possibly matches TRBD1 or TRBD2 (5 bases each). Trimming pared 3 bases from V and 0 bases from J, leaving 21 bases between. Germline V gives CDR1 SQVTM, CDR2 ANQGSEA. The CDR3 is 18 residues long. The chain's CDR3 is CSVEGIYQGPFSYNEQFF. CDR3 bases: TGCAGCGTTGAGGGGATCTATCAGGGACCCTTCTCCTACAATGAGCAGTTCTTC.

This chain uses TRBV7-3 with TRBJ2-7, with 8 bases identical to TRBD2. This CDR3 spans 14 amino acids. The J segment lost 6 bases and the V segment lost 5 bases, leaving 9 bases of the junction unmatched. From germline, CDR1 is SGHTA and CDR2 FQGTGA. CDR3: CASSETSAPAEQYF. The CDR3 coding sequence is TGTGCCAGCAGCGAGACTAGCGCACCGGCCGAGCAGTACTTC.

This clone appeared a single time. Distinct nucleotide sequences in the sample also encode this CDR3. The rearrangement uses TRBV6-5 and TRBJ2-1; D ambiguous. The CDR3 consists of 11 residues. CDR1 and CDR2 (germline): MNHEY, SVGAGI. The V end lost 5 bases, the J end lost 4 bases, and 3 bases lay between the germline ends. The chain's CDR3 is CASSNYNEQFF. In DNA, the CDR3 is TGTGCCAGCAGTAATTACAATGAGCAGTTCTTC.

In its sample, this clone was seen once. This rearrangement joins TRBV14 to TRBJ2-2, with a possible D match to TRBD1 (5 bases). The V and J ends lost 3 bases and 7 bases respectively, with 9 bases between them. Germline V lookup: CDR1 SGHDN, CDR2 FVKESK. The CDR3 runs to 13 residues. The DNA for the CDR3 is TGTGCCAGCAGCCACAGGGCGAACGGGGAGCTGTTTTTT. This gives the protein CASSHRANGELFF.

Details on this clone: The sample holds other DNA sequences that translate to the same CDR3. The V call is TRBV15, the J call TRBJ1-5; D remains ambiguous. The CDR3 spans 13 residues. V was clipped by 0 bases and J by 5 bases, with 5 bases between them. Germline CDR1 is LNHNV and CDR2 is YYDKDF (reference sequence). CDR3: CATSREGDQPQHF. CDR3 bases: TGTGCCACCAGCAGAGAGGGTGATCAGCCCCAGCATTTT.

The genes are TRBV27 and TRBJ2-7; 9 bases match TRBD1. The CDR3 has 14 residues. The germline V gene encodes CDR1 MNHEY and CDR2 SMNVEV (reference sequence). V lost 2 bases to trimming and J lost 3 bases; unmatched junction nucleotides: 2. The CDR3 loop is CASSLGQGNYEQYF. CDR3 coding DNA: TGTGCCAGCAGTTTAGGACAGGGGAACTACGAGCAGTACTTC.

V gene TRBV7-6 combines with J gene TRBJ2-7, with 9 bases identical to TRBD1. The trim removed 5 bases at V and 2 bases at J, leaving 10 bases unmatched. Germline loops: CDR1 SGHVS, CDR2 FNYEAQ. CDR3 size: 16 residues. The CDR3 nucleotides are TGTGCCAGCAGCCCGATGCCGGGACAGGGAACCTACGAGCAGTACTTC. This sequence encodes CASSPMPGQGTYEQYF.

The DNA for the CDR3 is TGCGCCAGCAGCCAAGTTCAGGGGACAGAGACCCAGTACTTC. Translating gives CASSQVQGTETQYF. This sequence joins TRBV4-1 and TRBJ2-5; D perhaps matches TRBD1 (6 bases). CDR1 MGHRA and CDR2 YSYEKL come from the germline V gene. Trimming left V 1 base short and J 4 bases short, with 10 bases between. There are 14 residues in the CDR3.

The rearrangement links TRBV5-6 to TRBJ2-3; D is perhaps TRBD2 (6 bases). The CDR3 is 16 residues long. Germline V CDR1 and CDR2: SGHDT, YYEEEE. V was shortened by 0 bases and J by 2 bases, with 13 bases between the two germline ends. CDR3 residues: CASSLADGTFTDTQYF. CDR3 coding DNA: TGTGCCAGCAGCTTGGCCGACGGGACTTTCACAGATACGCAGTATTTT.

The CDR3 reads CASSDYRERAGELFF. As DNA, the CDR3 is TGTGCCAGCAGTGATTACAGGGAGAGGGCCGGGGAGCTGTTTTTT. The chain combines TRBV28 with TRBJ2-2; possibly TRBD1 for D (6 bases). There are 15 residues in the CDR3. V was clipped by 5 bases and J by 6 bases, with 16 bases between them. The germline CDR1 and CDR2 sequences are MDHEN and SYDVKM.